This TCR beta chain emerged from a study of response to subunit inactivated influenza vaccine. V was shortened by 8 bases and J by 1 base, with 11 bases between the two germline ends. Germline assignment: CDR1 MDHEN and CDR2 SYDVKM. The CDR3 is made up of 14 amino acids. TCRdb processed the RT-PCR reads anew with MiXCR; each CDR3 protein has one entry. Counted here are 500,000 to 750,000 distinct CDR3 sequences, 12% to 15% occurring once; the ten biggest clones make up 11%. This clonotype has more than one count but fewer than ten. Its specificity is unknown. Points from the study as a whole: The authors put forward the suggestion that each seasonal influenza vaccination may bring in only a limited number of new T cells.

The clonotype comes from a middle-aged man who received an inactivated influenza vaccine. The material sequenced was PBMCs from blood, taken 11 to 12 days after vaccination. V is TRBV28 and J is TRBJ2-2; D gene ambiguous. The CDR3 DNA reads as TGTGCCAGCGTTGGCCCCATGAACACCGGGGAGCTGTTTTTT. The encoded protein is CASVGPMNTGELFF.